Listed below are T cell receptor beta chains from one sample, sequenced in a study of OX40 agonist ivuxolimab in advanced cancers. Assay used: immunoSEQ multiplex PCR; TCRdb lists only in-frame clones, some missing. The data contain fewer than 90,000 clones, approximately 89% of them seen just once; the ten biggest clones take up around 0.4%. Material: CD4+ or CD8+ T cells sorted from blood, obtained in a trial of the OX40 agonist ivuxolimab. These receptors were collected from an adult with an advanced solid tumor such as melanoma, head and neck, liver or kidney cancer. Each CDR3 is given with its conserved first and last residue. A D gene is named only where the DNA matches it firmly. Expanded clones get a size class; other rows say once, few or many, or leave the size out.

clone_size	v_call	d_call	j_call	cdr3_nt	cdr3_aa
-	TRBV5-8	-	TRBJ1-3	TGTGCCAGCAGCCTACGGTACAGCGAACCCTCTGGAAACACCATATATTTT	CASSLRYSEPSGNTIYF
-	TRBV6-5	TRBD2	TRBJ2-1	TGTGCCAGCAGTTACTCACTAGCGGGAGGCTATGAGCAGTTCTTC	CASSYSLAGGYEQFF
-	TRBV4-2	-	TRBJ2-1	TGTGCCAGCAGCAAAAGTCGGCTAGCAGGAAACAATGAGCAGTTCTTC	CASSKSRLAGNNEQFF
-	TRBV9	-	TRBJ2-1	TGTGCCAGCAGCGTATTTGACAATGAGCAGTTCTTC	CASSVFDNEQFF
-	TRBV6-5	TRBD1	TRBJ1-2	TGTGCCAGCAGCGGGGACAGATTCTACGGTGGCTACACCTTC	CASSGDRFYGGYTF
-	TRBV27	-	TRBJ2-7	TGTGCCAGCAGCCGCCGACAGACTTCAGGCTACGAGCAGTACTTC	CASSRRQTSGYEQYF
-	TRBV19	TRBD2	TRBJ2-7	TGTGCCAGTAGTAAAAGTCCTCTAGCGGGGATTTCCTACGAGCAGTACTTC	CASSKSPLAGISYEQYF
-	TRBV27	TRBD1	TRBJ2-6	TGTGCCAGCAGTGCTCAGGGGGCTGGGGCCAACGTCCTGACTTTC	CASSAQGAGANVLTF
-	TRBV5-1	TRBD1	TRBJ2-7	TGCGCCAGCAGCCTTATAGCAAGGACAGGGAGCTCCTACGAGCAGTACTTC	CASSLIARTGSSYEQYF
-	TRBV6-4	TRBD2	TRBJ2-3	TGTGCCAGCAGTGACTCGAGTTTCCTAGCGGGAGTTGGGACAGATACGCAGTATTTT	CASSDSSFLAGVGTDTQYF
-	TRBV15	-	TRBJ1-1	TGTGCCACCAGCAGATTAATCAGGGGCCAAGCTTTCTTT	CATSRLIRGQAFF
-	TRBV6-5	TRBD1	TRBJ2-7	TGTGCCAGCAGTTACTCGACTACAGGGGGTGCCTACGAGCAGTACTTC	CASSYSTTGGAYEQYF
few	TRBV19	TRBD1	TRBJ1-5	TGTGCCAGTAGTACACAGGGGAATAATCAGCCCCAGCATTTT	CASSTQGNNQPQHF
few	TRBV2	-	TRBJ1-2	TGTGCCAGCAGTGAACAGAACTATGGCTACACCTTC	CASSEQNYGYTF
-	TRBV5-1	TRBD2	TRBJ2-1	TGCGCCAGCAGCTTGGGAGGCGGGAGGGCCGACAATGAGCAGTTCTTC	CASSLGGGRADNEQFF
-	TRBV11-2	TRBD2	TRBJ2-3	TGTGCCAGCAGCTCTCTAGCGGGAGCGGTAGATACGCAGTATTTT	CASSSLAGAVDTQYF
-	TRBV10-3	TRBD1	TRBJ2-5	TGTGCCATCAGTGAGTCAACAGGGGAGGAGACCCAGTACTTC	CAISESTGEETQYF
-	TRBV5-1	TRBD2	TRBJ2-1	TGCGCCAGCAGCTTAAGCCTAGCGGGGGACAATGAGCAGTTCTTC	CASSLSLAGDNEQFF
-	TRBV27	TRBD1	TRBJ1-2	TGTGCCAGCAGTCGTGACAGGGACTATGGCTACACCTTC	CASSRDRDYGYTF
-	TRBV5-4	-	TRBJ1-2	TGTGCCAGCAGCTGGGCCGGCGGCTACACCTTC	CASSWAGGYTF
once	TRBV7-8	TRBD2	TRBJ2-1	TGTGCCAGCACCCTCGAACCCGATACCGGGACTAGCGGGAAGAATGAGCAGTTCTTC	CASTLEPDTGTSGKNEQFF
once	TRBV18	TRBD1	TRBJ1-1	TGTGCCAGCTTCCCGGACAGGGGGTTGTACACTGAAGCTTTCTTT	CASFPDRGLYTEAFF
-	TRBV7-9	TRBD2	TRBJ2-7	TGTGCCAGCAGCTTAGAACTAGCGGGGACAGAGCAGTACTTC	CASSLELAGTEQYF
-	TRBV28	-	TRBJ1-1	TGTGCCAGCAGTCCCTCCGACCGGGTTGAGGTAGCTTTCTTT	CASSPSDRVEVAFF
once	TRBV7-2	TRBD2	TRBJ2-3	TGTGCCAGCAGGAGAGCGGGAACGCAGTATTTT	CASRRAGTQYF
-	TRBV9	-	TRBJ2-2	TGTGCCAGCAGCGTTGTCACCGGGGAGCTGTTTTTT	CASSVVTGELFF
-	TRBV27	TRBD1	TRBJ1-2	TGTGCCAGCAGTCGACAGGGAGACTATGGCTACACCTTC	CASSRQGDYGYTF
few	TRBV10-3	-	TRBJ2-7	TGTGCCATCAGTGACCGGTCTACCTACGAGCAGTACTTC	CAISDRSTYEQYF
-	TRBV11-2	TRBD1	TRBJ1-3	TGTGCCAGCAGCTTAGCTTACAGGGGAACCTCTGGAAACACCATATATTTT	CASSLAYRGTSGNTIYF
once	TRBV21-1	-	TRBJ2-2	TGTGCCAGCAGCAAAGGGGAAGCGGGAGTCGGAACCGGGGAGCTGTTTTTT	CASSKGEAGVGTGELFF
-	TRBV5-1	TRBD2	TRBJ2-3	TGCGCCAGCAGCATCCGTAGGACTAGCGGAGGGGTGCGGTCAGATACGCAGTATTTT	CASSIRRTSGGVRSDTQYF
once	TRBV6-1	TRBD2	TRBJ2-2	TGTGCCCAGAGTAGCGGGACGTCGGGCACCGGGGAGCTGTTTTTT	CAQSSGTSGTGELFF
-	TRBV5-5	-	TRBJ2-3	TGTGCCAGCAGCTTGGCCCAAGAGGGTACGCAGTATTTT	CASSLAQEGTQYF
-	TRBV6-4	TRBD2	TRBJ2-1	TGTGCCAGCAGTGACTCAGCGGGAGGGTTCGACAATGAGCAGTTCTTC	CASSDSAGGFDNEQFF
-	TRBV6-6	-	TRBJ1-5	TGTGCCAGCAGTCAACAGCAAAATAGCAATCAGCCCCAGCATTTT	CASSQQQNSNQPQHF
-	TRBV5-5	-	TRBJ2-2	TGTGCCAGCAGCTTGGTAGGGGGGCCCGGGGAGCTGTTTTTT	CASSLVGGPGELFF
-	TRBV2	-	TRBJ1-2	TGTGCCAGCAGTGCAGGCGGCCACTATGGCTACACCTTC	CASSAGGHYGYTF
-	TRBV10-3	-	TRBJ1-2	TGTGCCATCAGTGAAAAAGTGGGGGACTATGGCTACACCTTC	CAISEKVGDYGYTF
-	TRBV10-3	TRBD1	TRBJ1-5	TGTGCCATCAGTACAGGGGGCTCGGACAATCAGCCCCAGCATTTT	CAISTGGSDNQPQHF
once	TRBV19	-	TRBJ1-2	TGTGCCAGTAGTATAGGGTACACCTTC	CASSIGYTF
-	TRBV29-1	-	TRBJ1-6	TGCAGCGTTGGGTGGGGAGATAATTCACCCCTCCACTTT	CSVGWGDNSPLHF
-	TRBV7-2	-	TRBJ2-1	TGTGCCAGCAACCGAGACAATGAGCAGTTCTTC	CASNRDNEQFF
-	TRBV6-1	-	TRBJ2-7	TGTGCCAGCAGCTCGGGACTTTACGAGCAGTACTTC	CASSSGLYEQYF
once	TRBV5-6	-	TRBJ1-2	TGTGCCAGCAGCCAAGGGGACCTCTATGGCTACACCTTC	CASSQGDLYGYTF
once	TRBV18	-	TRBJ2-7	TGTGCCAGCTCACCACAGCAGGGAACCTACGAGCAGTACTTC	CASSPQQGTYEQYF
once	TRBV7-2	TRBD1	TRBJ2-1	TGTGCCAGCAGCTTAATCTGGACAGGGGGAAGCAGGAATGAGCAGTTCTTC	CASSLIWTGGSRNEQFF
-	TRBV7-2	-	TRBJ2-1	TGTGCCAGCAGTTCTACACGGGACAATGAGCAGTTCTTC	CASSSTRDNEQFF
-	TRBV5-1	-	TRBJ2-3	TGCGCCAGCAGCTCTTTGCCGATAGGGGTGGGTAGCACAGATACGCAGTATTTT	CASSSLPIGVGSTDTQYF
-	TRBV5-1	TRBD1	TRBJ2-7	TGCGCCAGCAGCTGGGGACAGGGGCAGGGCGAGCAGTACTTC	CASSWGQGQGEQYF
-	TRBV7-2	TRBD1	TRBJ2-7	TGTGCCAGCAGCTTAGGAACAGGGGCGAGGATTTCCTACGAGCAGTACTTC	CASSLGTGARISYEQYF
-	TRBV7-9	-	TRBJ1-1	TGTGCCAGCAGCATAACGGACGGGAACACTGAAGCTTTCTTT	CASSITDGNTEAFF
-	TRBV2	-	TRBJ2-7	TGTGCCAGCAGTGTCCTAGCCGAGCAGTACTTC	CASSVLAEQYF